Below, 27 T cell receptor beta chains from the same sample are listed, as sequenced in a study of cytomegalovirus exposure and HLA in healthy donors. The PCR employed 60 Vbeta primers together with 13 Jbeta primers. Repertoires were generated with immunoSEQ multiplex PCR, while TCRdb's copy carries only in-frame clones and drops some. The top ten hold about 2.5% of the sample, which has around 120,000 clones, around four fifths seen once. Specimen: PBMCs. These receptors were collected from a boy between 2 and 10 years old in good health and CMV-seronegative.

This clone was counted a single time. The chain combines TRBV6-1 with TRBJ2-2; 9 bases map to TRBD2. The germline CDR1 and CDR2 sequences are MNHNS and SASEGT. This CDR3 is built from 15 residues. Losses at the gene ends were 7 bases for V and 6 bases for J; bases not matched to a gene: 9. The DNA of the CDR3 is TGTGCCAGCAACCGAAATAGCGGGAGTCCCGGGGAGCTGTTTTTT. It yields the protein CASNRNSGSPGELFF.

The V call is TRBV18, the J call TRBJ2-2; 10 positions match TRBD2. V shed 6 bases and J 2 bases; nucleotides not matched to a gene: 15. Looked up from germline, CDR1 is KGHSH and CDR2 is LQKENI. The CDR3 runs 19 residues. The CDR3 DNA sequence: TGTGCCAGCTCCGCCTCAAGCGGGAGGGCCGTCCGTAACACCGGGGAGCTGTTTTTT. Translating gives CASSASSGRAVRNTGELFF.

The chain has TRBV28 and TRBJ1-5; 7 bases are a match to TRBD1. CDR1 MDHEN and CDR2 SYDVKM come from the germline V gene. There are 16 residues in the CDR3. V trimming: 8 bases; J trimming: 0 bases; junction bases outside the gene matches: 10. The CDR3 protein is CASGDRAAYSNQPQHF. The CDR3 DNA reads TGTGCCAGCGGTGACAGGGCCGCTTATAGCAATCAGCCCCAGCATTTT.

The CDR3 sequence: CAISSVPQGETQYF. The CDR3 DNA follows: TGTGCCATTTCGTCCGTCCCCCAGGGGGAGACCCAGTACTTC. The chain uses TRBV2 and TRBJ2-5; possibly TRBD1 for D (6 bases). Germline V CDR1 and CDR2: SNHLY, FYNNEI. There are 14 residues in the CDR3. V dropped 10 bases and J dropped 5 bases, with 20 bases sitting between them.

The rearrangement joins TRBV5-6 to TRBJ1-5; D is perhaps TRBD1 (5 bases). Germline V CDR1 and CDR2: SGHDT, YYEEEE. Trimming took off 4 bases at V and 3 bases at J, with 14 bases between the two ends. The CDR3 length is 15 residues. CDR3 region: CASSEGGAYNQPQHF. CDR3 nucleotides: TGTGCCAGCAGCGAAGGTGGGGCCTACAATCAGCCCCAGCATTTT.

This sequence joins TRBV9 and TRBJ1-1; no reliable D call. CDR1 SGDLS and CDR2 YYNGEE come from the germline V gene. Trimming removed 0 bases from V and 10 bases from J, with 13 bases in between. This CDR3 has 13 residues. The CDR3 spells CASSVVENRGAFF. As DNA, the CDR3 is TGTGCCAGCAGCGTAGTCGAGAACCGGGGAGCTTTCTTT. Full variable domain (rest looked up from reference TRBV9 and TRBJ1-1): DSGVTQTPKHLITATGQRVTLRCSPRSGDLSVYWYQQSLDQGLQFLIQYYNGEERAKGNILERFSAQQFPDLHSELNLSSLELGDSALYFCASSVVENRGAFFGQGTRLTVV.

V is TRBV9 and J is TRBJ1-3; possible D gene TRBD1, 6 bases. Germline V CDR1 and CDR2: SGDLS, YYNGEE. The V gene lost 4 bases and the J gene lost 5 bases, with 13 bases spanning the gap. The CDR3 is made up of 14 amino acids. CDR3 loop: CASSPTGSRNTIYF. In DNA, the CDR3 is TGTGCCAGCAGCCCCACAGGGAGTAGAAACACCATATATTTT.

The chain joins TRBV11-1 to TRBJ1-2; a possible D gene is TRBD1 (6 bases). The CDR3 runs 13 residues. The V and J ends lost 2 bases and 8 bases respectively, with 12 bases between them. The germline gives CDR1 SGHAT, CDR2 FQDESV (reference sequence). The CDR3 sequence: CASSLRRTVGYTF. CDR3 bases: TGTGCCAGCAGCTTAAGGAGGACAGTAGGCTACACCTTC.

The rearrangement joins TRBV28 to TRBJ2-2; perhaps TRBD1 as D (6 bases). The V gene's germline CDR1 is MDHEN and CDR2 SYDVKM. This CDR3 contains 14 residues. Trimming stripped 7 bases from V and 2 bases from J, with 11 bases between. CDR3 loop: CASNRVTNTGELFF. As DNA, the CDR3 is TGTGCCAGCAACAGGGTTACCAACACCGGGGAGCTGTTTTTT.

V usage is TRBV29-1 and J usage is TRBJ1-4; perhaps TRBD1 as D (5 bases). Germline CDR1 is SQVTM and CDR2 is ANQGSEA. Trimming removed 4 bases from V and 4 bases from J, with 13 bases in between. The CDR3 runs 14 residues. CDR3 residues: CSVGGGRGNEKLFF. The CDR3 DNA sequence: TGCAGCGTTGGGGGGGGGAGGGGTAATGAAAAACTGTTTTTT.

The chain links TRBV5-6 to TRBJ2-3; 9 nucleotides line up with TRBD1. The CDR3 extends over 15 amino acids. With 4 bases clipped from V and 2 bases from J, the junction kept 5 bases outside the gene matches. The germline V gene has CDR1 SGHDT and CDR2 YYEEEE. The CDR3 DNA reads TGTGCCAGCAGCCACAGGGGGCGCCCCACAGATACGCAGTATTTT. Amino acids: CASSHRGRPTDTQYF.

This clone appeared a few times. The rearrangement uses TRBV4-3 and TRBJ1-1, with D possibly matching TRBD1 (6 bases). Germline V gene sequence: CDR1 LGHNA, CDR2 YSLEER. V dropped 1 base and J dropped 5 bases, with 8 bases sitting between them. The CDR3 spans 13 residues. CDR3 sequence reads: CASSQVGTTEAFF. CDR3 bases: TGCGCCAGCAGCCAAGTCGGGACAACTGAAGCTTTCTTT.

The chain carries TRBV4-1 and TRBJ2-3; no definite D call. Germline CDR1 is MGHRA and CDR2 is YSYEKL. The CDR3 has 14 residues. Trimming cost V 2 bases and J 7 bases, with 13 bases left between them. CDR3 sequence: CASSQTTPTYTQYF. The CDR3 region has the DNA TGCGCCAGCAGCCAAACGACACCAACGTATACGCAGTATTTT.

V usage is TRBV5-1 and J usage is TRBJ1-1; the match to TRBD1 covers 9 bases. This CDR3 is built from 21 residues. Germline CDR1 SGHRS, CDR2 YFSETQ. V lost 2 bases to trimming and J lost 1 base; unmatched junction nucleotides: 21. CDR3 in amino acids: CASSFIFVSGTGRFENTEAFF. DNA for the CDR3: TGCGCCAGCAGCTTTATCTTCGTGAGCGGGACAGGGAGGTTCGAGAACACTGAAGCTTTCTTT.

The rearrangement uses TRBV7-2 and TRBJ1-1; D gene uncertain. CDR3 length: 15 amino acids. V lost 1 base and J lost 2, with 11 bases in between. Per germline, CDR1 SGHTA and CDR2 FQGNSA. CDR3 in amino acids: CASSLDPSLNTEAFF. CDR3 sequence (DNA): TGTGCCAGCAGCTTAGATCCCAGTCTTAACACTGAAGCTTTCTTT.

The gene calls are TRBV9 and TRBJ2-1; 12 positions match TRBD2. Germline V CDR1 and CDR2: SGDLS, YYNGEE. The CDR3 is made up of 20 amino acids. The junction had 13 bases not matched to a gene; V was cut back by 0 bases and J by 3 bases. CDR3 in DNA: TGTGCCAGCAGCGTAGCCCCCCTCGGGCGGACTAGCGGGGTCTACAATGAGCAGTTCTTC. This gives the protein CASSVAPLGRTSGVYNEQFF. Full variable domain (remainder filled in from reference TRBV9 and TRBJ2-1): DSGVTQTPKHLITATGQRVTLRCSPRSGDLSVYWYQQSLDQGLQFLIQYYNGEERAKGNILERFSAQQFPDLHSELNLSSLELGDSALYFCASSVAPLGRTSGVYNEQFFGPGTRLTVL.

The rearrangement uses TRBV9 and TRBJ1-2; perhaps TRBD1 as D (6 bases). The germline CDR1 and CDR2 sequences are SGDLS and YYNGEE. Trimming stripped 7 bases from V and 8 bases from J, with 24 bases between. This CDR3 spans 15 amino acids. The CDR3 region is CASERGGQGHWGYTF. CDR3 coding DNA: TGTGCCAGCGAGAGGGGGGGTCAGGGCCATTGGGGCTACACCTTC.

This rearrangement joins TRBV14 to TRBJ1-5; D possibly corresponds to TRBD1 (5 bases). Germline V gene data show CDR1 as SGHDN and CDR2 as FVKESK. V lost 4 bases and J lost 0, with 25 bases in between. CDR3 length equals 20 residues. CDR3 loop: CASSLPNDRSSRYSNQPQHF. DNA for the CDR3: TGTGCCAGCAGCCTTCCAAATGACAGATCGTCTCGTTATAGCAATCAGCCCCAGCATTTT.

V usage is TRBV28 and J usage is TRBJ2-3, with a possible D match to TRBD2 (6 bases). V was trimmed by 5 bases and J by 2 bases, leaving 11 bases between them. The length of the CDR3 is 14 residues. CDR1 MDHEN and CDR2 SYDVKM come from the germline V gene. CDR3 sequence reads: CASSRRDSTDTQYF. For the CDR3, the DNA is TGTGCCAGCAGTCGAAGGGACTCCACAGATACGCAGTATTTT.

The chain is built from TRBV7-9 and TRBJ2-2, with 10 bases matching TRBD2. CDR3 size: 15 residues. Germline values: CDR1 SEHNR, CDR2 FQNEAQ (reference sequence). Trimming cost V 11 bases and J 0 bases; bases outside gene matches: 6. The CDR3 sequence is CAGFLAGANTGELFF. The CDR3 DNA sequence: TGTGCCGGATTTCTAGCGGGGGCGAACACCGGGGAGCTGTTTTTT. The full variable domain, rest sourced from reference TRBV7-9 and TRBJ2-2, is DTGVSQNPRHKITKRGQNVTFRCDPISEHNRLYWYRQTLGQGPEFLTYFQNEAQLEKSRLLSDRFSAERPKGSFSTLEIQRTEQGDSAMYLCAGFLAGANTGELFFGEGSRLTVL.

The chain recombines TRBV6-4 with TRBJ1-1, with unresolved D. Germline assignment: CDR1 MRHNA and CDR2 SNTAGT. V was clipped by 0 bases and J by 4 bases, with 12 bases between them. This CDR3 is 15 amino acids long. CDR3 DNA: TGTGCCAGCAGTGACTCGACGGACGGAGGCACTGAAGCTTTCTTT. Translating gives CASSDSTDGGTEAFF.

The CDR3 reads CASRSGGTNEKLFF. CDR3 bases: TGTGCCAGTCGAAGCGGTGGAACTAATGAAAAACTGTTTTTT. The chain links TRBV19 to TRBJ1-4; D not resolved. V lost 8 bases and J lost 1, with 11 bases in between. CDR3 size: 14 residues. The germline gives CDR1 LNHDA, CDR2 SQIVND (reference sequence).

V is TRBV6-6 and J is TRBJ2-7; D might be TRBD2 (6 bases). The CDR3 loop spans 16 amino acids. The V end was cut by 8 bases, the J end by 2 bases, with 22 bases between. In germline, CDR1 is MNHNY, CDR2 SVGAGI (reference sequence). The CDR3: CASRGTATTGPYEQYV. The CDR3, as DNA: TGTGCCAGCCGGGGGACTGCCACAACAGGCCCCTACGAGCAGTACGTC.

This clone has at least ten counts. V usage is TRBV27 and J usage is TRBJ1-1, with D possibly being TRBD1 (5 bases). From germline, CDR1 is MNHEY and CDR2 SMNVEV (reference sequence). Trimming took off 6 bases at V and 4 bases at J, with 15 bases between the two ends. This CDR3 spans 14 amino acids. CDR3 bases: TGTGCCAGCAGACCCCAGGGATTATCCACTGAAGCTTTCTTT. Protein product: CASRPQGLSTEAFF.

The CDR3 region is CASSSRLTSVGIDIQYF. DNA of the CDR3: TGTGCCAGCAGCTCCAGACTTACCAGCGTGGGTATAGACATTCAGTACTTC. The gene calls are TRBV7-8 and TRBJ2-4; D is undetermined. The CDR3 is 17 amino acids. CDR1 is SGHVS, CDR2 FQNEAQ, per germline. V lost 4 bases and J lost 8, with 24 bases in between.

This clone was picked up one time. The chain is built from TRBV5-6 and TRBJ1-3, with D possibly matching TRBD1 (5 bases). Trimming pared 4 bases from V and 0 bases from J, leaving 11 bases between. Germline V gene data show CDR1 as SGHDT and CDR2 as YYEEEE. CDR3 size: 15 residues. The CDR3 here is CASSPGAPSGNTIYF. CDR3 DNA: TGTGCCAGCAGCCCTGGGGCACCCTCTGGAAACACCATATATTTT.

The chain joins TRBV5-4 to TRBJ2-3, with 7 nucleotides matching TRBD2. This CDR3 region has 14 residues. Per germline, CDR1 SGHNT and CDR2 YYREEE (reference sequence). The trim removed 3 bases at V and 3 bases at J, leaving 4 bases unmatched. CDR3 DNA sequence: TGTGCCAGCAGCTCCCGGGGGGTTACAGATACGCAGTATTTT. This sequence encodes CASSSRGVTDTQYF.